This TCR beta chain was captured by sequencing in a study of T cell responses to AZD1222 COVID-19 vaccine. TCRdb's copy holds only in-frame clones and misses some; the assay was immunoSEQ multiplex PCR. The sample holds about 150,000 clones, more than 75% seen once. Germline V gives CDR1 LNHDA, CDR2 SQIVND (reference sequence). CDR3 length: 15 amino acids. Unmatched junction bases numbered 7, after V lost 3 bases and J lost 5 bases. The study, taken as a whole, reports: Targeting of unmutated variant regions was reportedly seen in nearly half of spike-specific TCRs. The number of AZD1222 recipients seropositive at baseline was only 6 or 7.

About this clone itself: Its specificity is unknown.

The sample was peripheral blood, taken on day 0 of AZD1222 vaccination. The chain carries TRBV19 and TRBJ1-1, with 9 bases aligning to TRBD1. The TCR was taken from an adult in good health. The CDR3 loop is CASSIRQGVVTEAFF. CDR3 DNA: TGTGCCAGTAGTATCCGACAGGGGGTGGTAACTGAAGCTTTCTTT.